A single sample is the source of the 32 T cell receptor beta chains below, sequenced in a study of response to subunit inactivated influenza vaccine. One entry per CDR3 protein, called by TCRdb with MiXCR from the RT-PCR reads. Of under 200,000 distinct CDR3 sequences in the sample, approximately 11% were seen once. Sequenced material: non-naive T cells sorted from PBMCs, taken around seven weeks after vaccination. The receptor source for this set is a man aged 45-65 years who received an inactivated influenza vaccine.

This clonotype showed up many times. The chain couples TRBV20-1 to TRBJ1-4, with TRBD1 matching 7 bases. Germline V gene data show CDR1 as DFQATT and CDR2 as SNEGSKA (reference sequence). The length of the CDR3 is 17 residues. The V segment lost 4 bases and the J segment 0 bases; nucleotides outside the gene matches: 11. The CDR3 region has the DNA TGCAGTGCTAACCTCCGGGACAGTTATGCAACTAATGAAAAACTGTTTTTT. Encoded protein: CSANLRDSYATNEKLFF.

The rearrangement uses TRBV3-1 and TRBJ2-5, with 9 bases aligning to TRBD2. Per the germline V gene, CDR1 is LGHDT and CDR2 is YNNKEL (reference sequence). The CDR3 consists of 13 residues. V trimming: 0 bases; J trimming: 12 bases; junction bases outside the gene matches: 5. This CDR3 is CASSQEASGAKYF. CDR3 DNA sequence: TGTGCCAGCAGCCAAGAGGCTAGCGGGGCAAAGTACTTC.

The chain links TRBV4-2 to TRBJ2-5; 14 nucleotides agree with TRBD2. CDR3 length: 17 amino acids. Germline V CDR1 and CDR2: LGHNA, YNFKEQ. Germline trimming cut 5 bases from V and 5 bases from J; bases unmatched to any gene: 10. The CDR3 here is CASSSPTSGGAVETQYF. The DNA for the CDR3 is TGTGCCAGCAGCTCCCCGACTAGCGGGGGGGCAGTGGAGACCCAGTACTTC.

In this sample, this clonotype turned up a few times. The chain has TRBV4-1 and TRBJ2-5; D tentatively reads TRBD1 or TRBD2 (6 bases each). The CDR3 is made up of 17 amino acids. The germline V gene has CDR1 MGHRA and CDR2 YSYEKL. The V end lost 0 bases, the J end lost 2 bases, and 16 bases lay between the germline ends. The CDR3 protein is CASSQDPVGGHQETQYF. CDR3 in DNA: TGCGCCAGCAGCCAAGATCCTGTAGGGGGGCATCAAGAGACCCAGTACTTC.

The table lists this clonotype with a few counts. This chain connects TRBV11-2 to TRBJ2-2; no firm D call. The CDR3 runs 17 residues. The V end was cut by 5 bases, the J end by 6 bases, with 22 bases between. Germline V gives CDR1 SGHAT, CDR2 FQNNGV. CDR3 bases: TGTGCCAGCAGCCCAGAAGGGCCCTCCTTGTATCCCGGGGAGCTGTTTTTT. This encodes CASSPEGPSLYPGELFF.

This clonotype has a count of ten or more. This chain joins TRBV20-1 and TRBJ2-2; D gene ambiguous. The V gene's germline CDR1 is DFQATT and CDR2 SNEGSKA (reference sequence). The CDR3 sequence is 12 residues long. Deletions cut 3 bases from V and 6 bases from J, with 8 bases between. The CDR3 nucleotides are TGCAGTGCTAGGCCTACCGCCGGGGAGCTGTTTTTT. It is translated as CSARPTAGELFF.

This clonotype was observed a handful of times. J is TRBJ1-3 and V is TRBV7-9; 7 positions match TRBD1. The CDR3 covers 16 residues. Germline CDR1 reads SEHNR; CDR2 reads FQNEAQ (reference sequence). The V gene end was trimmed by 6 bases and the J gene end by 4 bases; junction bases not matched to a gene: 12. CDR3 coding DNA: TGTGCCAGCAGTCAATATGACAGGGATGTCGGAAACACCATATATTTT. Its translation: CASSQYDRDVGNTIYF.

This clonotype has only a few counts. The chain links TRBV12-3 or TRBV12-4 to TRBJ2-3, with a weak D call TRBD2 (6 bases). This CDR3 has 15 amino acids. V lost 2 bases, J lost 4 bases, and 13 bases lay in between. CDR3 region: CASSLWREKADTQYF. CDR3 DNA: TGTGCCAGCAGTTTATGGAGGGAGAAGGCAGATACGCAGTATTTT.

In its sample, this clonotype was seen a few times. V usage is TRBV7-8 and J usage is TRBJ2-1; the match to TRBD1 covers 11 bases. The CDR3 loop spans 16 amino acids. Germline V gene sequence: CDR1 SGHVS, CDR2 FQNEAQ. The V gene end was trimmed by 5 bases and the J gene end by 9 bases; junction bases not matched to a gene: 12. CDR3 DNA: TGTGCCAGCAGCACCCGGACAGGGGGCCTGTCGGGTGAGCAGTTCTTC. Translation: CASSTRTGGLSGEQFF.

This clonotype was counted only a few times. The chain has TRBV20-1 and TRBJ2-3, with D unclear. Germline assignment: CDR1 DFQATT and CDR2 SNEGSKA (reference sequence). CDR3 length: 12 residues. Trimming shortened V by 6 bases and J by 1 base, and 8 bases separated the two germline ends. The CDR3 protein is CSAEEGTDTQYF. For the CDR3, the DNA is TGCAGTGCCGAAGAAGGCACAGATACGCAGTATTTT.

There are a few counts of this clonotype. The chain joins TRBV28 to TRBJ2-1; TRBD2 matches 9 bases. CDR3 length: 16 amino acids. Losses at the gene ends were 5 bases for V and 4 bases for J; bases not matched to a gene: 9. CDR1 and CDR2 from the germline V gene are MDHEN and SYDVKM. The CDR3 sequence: CASSLPGTSRYNEQFF. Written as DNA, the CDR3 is TGTGCCAGCAGTCTTCCCGGGACTAGCAGATACAATGAGCAGTTCTTC.

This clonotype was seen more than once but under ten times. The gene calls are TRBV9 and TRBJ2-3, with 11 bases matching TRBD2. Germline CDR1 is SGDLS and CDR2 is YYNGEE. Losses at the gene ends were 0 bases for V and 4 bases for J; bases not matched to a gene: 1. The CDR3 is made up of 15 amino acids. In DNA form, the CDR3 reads TGTGCCAGCAGCGTAGAACTAGCGGGGGCAGATACGCAGTATTTT. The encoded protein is CASSVELAGADTQYF.

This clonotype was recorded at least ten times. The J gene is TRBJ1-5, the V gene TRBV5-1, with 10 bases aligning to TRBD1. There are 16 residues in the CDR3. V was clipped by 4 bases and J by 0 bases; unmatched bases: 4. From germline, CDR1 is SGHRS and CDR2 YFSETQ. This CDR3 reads CASSQGTGDSNQPQHF. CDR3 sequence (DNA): TGCGCCAGCAGCCAAGGGACAGGGGATAGCAATCAGCCCCAGCATTTT.

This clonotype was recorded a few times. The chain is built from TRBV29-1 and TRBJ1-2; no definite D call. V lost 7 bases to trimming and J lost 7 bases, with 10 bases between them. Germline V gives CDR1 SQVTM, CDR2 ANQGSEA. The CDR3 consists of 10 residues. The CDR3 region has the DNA TGCAGCGCTAGCGAGGGTGGCTACACCTTC. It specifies CSASEGGYTF.

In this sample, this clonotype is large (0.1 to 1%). In nucleotides, the CDR3 is TGTGCCAGCAGTGAGAGGGGGCACCAAGAGACCCAGTACTTC. Translation: CASSERGHQETQYF. The V call is TRBV25-1, the J call TRBJ2-5, with TRBD1 matching over 7 bases. The CDR3 is made up of 14 amino acids. The germline gives CDR1 MGHDK, CDR2 SYGVNS. J gave up 0 bases and V 3 bases, and 1 base lay outside the gene matches.

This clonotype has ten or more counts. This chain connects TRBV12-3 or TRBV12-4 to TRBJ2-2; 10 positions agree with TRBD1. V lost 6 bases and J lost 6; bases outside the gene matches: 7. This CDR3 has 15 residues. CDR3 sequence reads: CASRSGTGVAGELFF. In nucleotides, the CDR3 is TGTGCCAGCAGATCGGGGACAGGGGTTGCCGGGGAGCTGTTTTTT.

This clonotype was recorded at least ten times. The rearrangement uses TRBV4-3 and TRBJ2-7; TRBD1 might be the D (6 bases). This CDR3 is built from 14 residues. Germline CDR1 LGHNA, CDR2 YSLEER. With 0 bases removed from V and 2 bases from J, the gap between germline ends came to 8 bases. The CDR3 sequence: CASSQDQGPYEQYF. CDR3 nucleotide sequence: TGCGCCAGCAGCCAAGACCAGGGGCCCTACGAGCAGTACTTC.

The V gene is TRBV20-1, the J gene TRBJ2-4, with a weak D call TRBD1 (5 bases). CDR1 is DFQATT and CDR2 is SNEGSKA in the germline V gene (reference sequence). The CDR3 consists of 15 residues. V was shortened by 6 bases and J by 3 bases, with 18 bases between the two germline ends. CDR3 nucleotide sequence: TGCAGTGCAGCACCCAGGGTTTGGGACAAAAACATTCAGTACTTC. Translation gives CSAAPRVWDKNIQYF.

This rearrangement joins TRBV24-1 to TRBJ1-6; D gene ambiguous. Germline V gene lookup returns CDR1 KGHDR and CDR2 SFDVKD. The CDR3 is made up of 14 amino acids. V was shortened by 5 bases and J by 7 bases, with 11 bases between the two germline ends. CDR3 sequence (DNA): TGTGCCACCAGTGTATACGTTGCCAATTCACCCCTCCACTTT. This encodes CATSVYVANSPLHF.

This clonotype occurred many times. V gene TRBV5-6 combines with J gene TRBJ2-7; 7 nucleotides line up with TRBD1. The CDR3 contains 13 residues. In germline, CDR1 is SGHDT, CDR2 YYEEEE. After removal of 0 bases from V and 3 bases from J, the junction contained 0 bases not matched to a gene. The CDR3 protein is CASSLGTGYEQYF. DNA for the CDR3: TGTGCCAGCAGCTTGGGGACAGGCTACGAGCAGTACTTC. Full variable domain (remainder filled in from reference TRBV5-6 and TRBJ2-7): DAGVTQSPTHLIKTRGQQVTLRCSPKSGHDTVSWYQQALGQGPQFIFQYYEEEERQRGNFPDRFSGHQFPNYSSELNVNALLLGDSALYLCASSLGTGYEQYFGPGTRLTVT.

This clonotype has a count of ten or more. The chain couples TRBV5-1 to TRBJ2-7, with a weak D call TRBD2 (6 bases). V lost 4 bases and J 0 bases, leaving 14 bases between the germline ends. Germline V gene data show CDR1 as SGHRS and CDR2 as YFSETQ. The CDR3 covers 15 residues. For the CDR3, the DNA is TGCGCCAGCAGCCCCGGGGGTGCGAGCTCCTACGAGCAGTACTTC. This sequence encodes CASSPGGASSYEQYF. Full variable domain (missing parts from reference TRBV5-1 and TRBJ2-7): KAGVTQTPRYLIKTRGQQVTLSCSPISGHRSVSWYQQTPGQGLQFLFEYFSETQRNKGNFPGRFSGRQFSNSRSEMNVSTLELGDSALYLCASSPGGASSYEQYFGPGTRLTVT.

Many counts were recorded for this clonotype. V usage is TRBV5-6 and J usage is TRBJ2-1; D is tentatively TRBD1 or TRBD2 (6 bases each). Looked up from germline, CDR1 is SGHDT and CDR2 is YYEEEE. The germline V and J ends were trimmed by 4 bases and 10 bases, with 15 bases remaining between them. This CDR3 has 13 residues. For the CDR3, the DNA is TGTGCCAGCAGCCCCAAAGGGGGGACCGAGCAGTTCTTC. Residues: CASSPKGGTEQFF.

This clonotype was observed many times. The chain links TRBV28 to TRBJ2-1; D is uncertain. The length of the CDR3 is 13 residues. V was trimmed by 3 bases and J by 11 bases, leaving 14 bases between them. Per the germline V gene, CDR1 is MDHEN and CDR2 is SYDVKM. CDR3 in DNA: TGTGCCAGCAGTTTCCGCTTCGGGTACCAGCAGTTCTTC. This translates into CASSFRFGYQQFF.

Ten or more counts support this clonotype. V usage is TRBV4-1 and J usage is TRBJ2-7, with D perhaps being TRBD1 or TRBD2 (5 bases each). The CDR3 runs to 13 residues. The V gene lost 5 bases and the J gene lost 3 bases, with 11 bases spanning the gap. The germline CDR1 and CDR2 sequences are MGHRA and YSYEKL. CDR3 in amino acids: CASSFGADYEQYF. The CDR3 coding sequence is TGCGCCAGCAGCTTCGGGGCCGACTACGAGCAGTACTTC.

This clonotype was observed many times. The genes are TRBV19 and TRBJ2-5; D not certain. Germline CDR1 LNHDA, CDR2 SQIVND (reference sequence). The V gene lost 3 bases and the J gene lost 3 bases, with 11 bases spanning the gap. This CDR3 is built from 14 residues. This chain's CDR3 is CASSMGRIKETQYF. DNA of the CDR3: TGTGCCAGTAGTATGGGCCGGATAAAAGAGACCCAGTACTTC. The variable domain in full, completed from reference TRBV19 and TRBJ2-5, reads DGGITQSPKYLFRKEGQNVTLSCEQNLNHDAMYWYRQDPGQGLRLIYYSQIVNDFQKGDIAEGYSVSREKKESFPLTVTSAQKNPTAFYLCASSMGRIKETQYFGPGTRLLVL.

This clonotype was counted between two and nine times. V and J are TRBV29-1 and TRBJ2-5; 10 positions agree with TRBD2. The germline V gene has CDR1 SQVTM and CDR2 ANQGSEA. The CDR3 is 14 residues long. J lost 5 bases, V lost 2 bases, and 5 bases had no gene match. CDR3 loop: CSVELAGVWETQYF. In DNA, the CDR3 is TGCAGCGTTGAACTAGCGGGAGTGTGGGAGACCCAGTACTTC.

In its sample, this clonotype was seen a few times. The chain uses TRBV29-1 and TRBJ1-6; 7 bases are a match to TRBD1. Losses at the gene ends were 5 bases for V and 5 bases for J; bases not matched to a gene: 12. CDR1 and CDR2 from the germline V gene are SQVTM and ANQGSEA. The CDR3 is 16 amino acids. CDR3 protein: CSVQHPGTANNSPLHF. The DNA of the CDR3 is TGCAGCGTTCAACACCCCGGGACAGCAAATAATTCACCCCTCCACTTT.

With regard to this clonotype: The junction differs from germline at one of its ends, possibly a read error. The CDR3 loop reads CSATLAGVSYEKYF. Written as DNA, the CDR3 is TGCAGTGCTACGCTAGCGGGAGTTTCCTACGAGAAGTACTTC. V is TRBV20-1 and J is TRBJ2-7, with 10 bases that match TRBD2. Germline values: CDR1 DFQATT, CDR2 SNEGSKA (reference sequence). CDR3 size: 14 residues.

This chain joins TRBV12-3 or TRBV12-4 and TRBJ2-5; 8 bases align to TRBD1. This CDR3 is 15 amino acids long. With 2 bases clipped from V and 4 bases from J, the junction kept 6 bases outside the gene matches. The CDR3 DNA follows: TGTGCCAGCAGTTTACCAGGGGGCTTGAGAGAGACCCAGTACTTC. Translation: CASSLPGGLRETQYF.

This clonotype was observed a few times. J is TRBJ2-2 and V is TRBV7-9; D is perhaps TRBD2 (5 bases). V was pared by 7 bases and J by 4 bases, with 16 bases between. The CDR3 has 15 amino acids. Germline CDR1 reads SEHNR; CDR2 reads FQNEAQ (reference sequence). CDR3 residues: CASILNEGSTGELFF. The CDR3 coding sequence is TGTGCCAGCATACTAAACGAGGGTAGCACCGGGGAGCTGTTTTTT.

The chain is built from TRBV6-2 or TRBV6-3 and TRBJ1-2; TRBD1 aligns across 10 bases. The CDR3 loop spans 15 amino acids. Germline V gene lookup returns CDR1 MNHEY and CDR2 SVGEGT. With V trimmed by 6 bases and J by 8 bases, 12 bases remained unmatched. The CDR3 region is CASSQHRDRGRGYTF. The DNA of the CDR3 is TGTGCCAGCAGCCAACACCGGGACAGGGGACGAGGCTACACCTTC.

CDR3 region: CASSLWRDRGRGKPQHF. The CDR3 region has the DNA TGTGCCAGCAGTTTATGGAGGGACAGGGGAAGGGGTAAGCCCCAGCATTTT. The chain has TRBV28 and TRBJ1-5, with 10 bases lining up with TRBD1. V lost 0 bases, J lost 8 bases, and 10 bases stayed unmatched. The CDR3 sequence is 17 residues long. Per the germline V gene, CDR1 is MDHEN and CDR2 is SYDVKM.